The 3 T cell receptor beta chains in this list originate from one sample, sequenced in a study of T cells after yellow fever vaccination (dated 2019 in TCRdb). The treatment or condition label for this specimen denotes: live attenuated yellow fever vaccine strain. Library preparation employed 5' RACE. Instrument on record: Illumina HiSeq 2500. TCRdb reran the public reads through fastp at Q25 and MiXCR, keeping productive beta chains. Every entry covers one CDR3 protein and lists the most common genes and DNA from its rows. In this sample the table shows under 600,000 distinct CDR3 sequences, approximately 13% of which occur a single time. Over 13% of the sample comes from the top ten. The starting material was PBMCs, obtained on the day of the yellow fever booster vaccination. These receptors originate from a man aged 25 to 45 who received the YFV17D yellow fever vaccine.

This clonotype was seen a handful of times. The chain has TRBV6-1 and TRBJ1-5; 8 bases match TRBD1. V lost 6 bases, J lost 6 bases, and 7 bases stayed unmatched. The length of the CDR3 is 14 residues. CDR1 MNHNS and CDR2 SASEGT come from the germline V gene. Written as DNA, the CDR3 is TGTGCCAGCAGAGAAACAGGGGGGAGTCAGCCCCAGCATTTT. Its translation: CASRETGGSQPQHF.

The chain links TRBV7-2 to TRBJ2-7; D gene uncertain. This CDR3 comprises 15 residues. Trimming removed 0 bases at V and 2 bases at J, with 11 bases between. Germline V CDR1 and CDR2: SGHTA, FQGNSA. The CDR3 spells CASSLAQRTTYEQYF. The CDR3 nucleotides read TGTGCCAGCAGCTTAGCCCAGCGAACCACCTACGAGCAGTACTTC. The full variable domain, in which reference TRBV7-2 and TRBJ2-7 provide the parts outside the CDR3, is GAGVSQSPSNKVTEKGKDVELRCDPISGHTALYWYRQSLGQGLEFLIYFQGNSAPDKSGLPSDRFSAERTGGSVSTLTIQRTQQEDSAVYLCASSLAQRTTYEQYFGPGTRLTVT.

This clonotype showed up just a few times. The chain is built from TRBV6-5 and TRBJ2-1; a weak D match, TRBD1 (7 bases). Germline CDR1 reads MNHEY; CDR2 reads SVGAGI. The CDR3 totals 12 residues. Trimming shortened V by 0 bases and J by 15 bases, and 12 bases separated the two germline ends. The CDR3 is CASSYSRQGLFF. The CDR3 coding sequence is TGTGCCAGCAGTTACTCGAGACAGGGACTGTTCTTC.